Following are 8 T cell receptor beta chains from one sample sequenced in a study of blood T cell repertoires in COVID-19. Only in-frame clones appear in the TCRdb table, and some are missing; sequencing was by immunoSEQ multiplex PCR. The profile covers about 210,000 clones, with about 87% appearing a single time and 1.5% to 2% taken by the ten largest. The source material was peripheral blood. These receptors were obtained from an older man with acute or convalescent COVID-19.

V gene TRBV6-5 combines with J gene TRBJ1-2; TRBD1 matches 7 bases. Germline CDR1 is MNHEY and CDR2 is SVGAGI. The ends lost 8 bases at V and 2 bases at J; junction bases unmatched: 5. The CDR3 runs 13 residues. CDR3 protein: CASYRGANYGYTF. CDR3 sequence (DNA): TGTGCCAGCTACAGGGGAGCAAACTATGGCTACACCTTC.

The V call is TRBV4-2, the J call TRBJ2-7, with TRBD2 as a possible D gene (8 bases). V shed 2 bases and J shed 0 bases, with 17 bases lying between them. This CDR3 has 17 amino acids. CDR1 is LGHNA and CDR2 is YNFKEQ in the germline V gene. DNA for the CDR3: TGTGCCAGCAGCCAAATAGCGGGACAGCCCACCTCCTACGAGCAGTACTTC. The encoded protein is CASSQIAGQPTSYEQYF.

The gene calls are TRBV7-8 and TRBJ1-5; D is possibly TRBD1 (5 bases). The V end lost 2 bases, the J end lost 6 bases, and 17 bases lay between the germline ends. The germline gives CDR1 SGHVS, CDR2 FQNEAQ. This CDR3 region has 16 residues. The CDR3 is CASSLNEPGRFQPQHF. CDR3 in DNA: TGTGCCAGCAGCTTAAATGAGCCAGGGCGTTTTCAGCCCCAGCATTTT.

This sequence joins TRBV5-1 and TRBJ2-3; 11 nucleotides align to TRBD2. The CDR3 totals 18 residues. In germline, CDR1 is SGHRS, CDR2 YFSETQ. The V segment lost 5 bases and the J segment 1 base; nucleotides outside the gene matches: 12. The CDR3 loop is CASRNLAGGSMGTDTQYF. For the CDR3, the DNA is TGCGCCAGCAGGAATTTAGCGGGAGGGAGTATGGGCACAGATACGCAGTATTTT.

The chain recombines TRBV18 with TRBJ2-1; TRBD2 aligns across 7 bases. J was trimmed by 4 bases and V by 3 bases; bases with no gene match: 6. The CDR3 is 15 residues long. In germline, CDR1 is KGHSH, CDR2 LQKENI. CDR3 bases: TGTGCCAGCTCACCTTTTCTAGCGGAGTACAATGAGCAGTTCTTC. This translates into CASSPFLAEYNEQFF.

The chain has TRBV5-4 and TRBJ1-4; no clear D. The CDR3 has 16 residues. Germline V gene sequence: CDR1 SGHNT, CDR2 YYREEE (reference sequence). V was shortened by 5 bases and J by 0 bases, with 14 bases between the two germline ends. Here the CDR3 reads CASREGPGATNEKLFF. CDR3 in DNA: TGTGCCAGCAGGGAGGGCCCCGGCGCAACTAATGAAAAACTGTTTTTT.

To note about this clone: Other DNA sequences of this sample code for an identical CDR3. The gene calls are TRBV6-5 and TRBJ1-2; D may be TRBD1 (5 bases). Per germline, CDR1 MNHEY and CDR2 SVGAGI. This CDR3 contains 14 residues. Trimming pared 0 bases from V and 4 bases from J, leaving 9 bases between. The CDR3 DNA reads TGTGCCAGCAGTTACTCGGTCGGGGGCTATGGCTACACCTTC. Residues: CASSYSVGGYGYTF.

The chain couples TRBV29-1 to TRBJ2-5, with no clear D. V was cut by 1 base and J by 3 bases, with 9 bases left in between. The germline V gene has CDR1 SQVTM and CDR2 ANQGSEA. The CDR3 runs 13 residues. The CDR3 region has the DNA TGCAGCGTTGAAGGCTACAGAGAAGAGACCCAGTACTTC. Residues: CSVEGYREETQYF.